This T cell receptor beta chain was sequenced for a study of metastatic and nonmetastatic thyroid tumors. About the study: Both malignant and benign thyroid patients supplied peripheral blood and tumor or nodule tissue samples, across which the repertoires of these patients were then compared. Study observations and caveats: Patients with malignant thyroid tumors reportedly had significantly higher TCR beta diversity than those with benign nodules, in blood and tumor.

Source study methods: A classifier of distant metastasis in papillary thyroid cancer was built from CDR3 differences (across clinicopathological groups). Through MiXCR, TCRdb re-clonotyped the PCR reads. The V and J calls were determined by TCRdb, not by the authors. The table lists tens of thousands of clones, 30% of them singletons, with around 28% in the top ten. In this sample, this clone turned up a few times. What it binds is unknown. All patients were untreated before thyroid surgery. Trimming removed 4 bases at V and 1 base at J, with 13 bases between. The CDR3 runs to 15 residues. Germline loops: CDR1 LNHDA, CDR2 SQIVND (reference sequence).

This TCR was sampled from a female donor with papillary thyroid cancer or a benign thyroid nodule (not recorded which). Some clones in this sample may be carry-over from other donors' samples. This chain connects TRBV19 to TRBJ1-1; tentative D call: TRBD1 (6 bases). Sequenced sample: blood. The CDR3 sequence is CASSTPQGKNTEAFF. CDR3 in DNA: TGTGCCAGTAGTACCCCACAGGGAAAGAACACTGAAGCTTTCTTT.